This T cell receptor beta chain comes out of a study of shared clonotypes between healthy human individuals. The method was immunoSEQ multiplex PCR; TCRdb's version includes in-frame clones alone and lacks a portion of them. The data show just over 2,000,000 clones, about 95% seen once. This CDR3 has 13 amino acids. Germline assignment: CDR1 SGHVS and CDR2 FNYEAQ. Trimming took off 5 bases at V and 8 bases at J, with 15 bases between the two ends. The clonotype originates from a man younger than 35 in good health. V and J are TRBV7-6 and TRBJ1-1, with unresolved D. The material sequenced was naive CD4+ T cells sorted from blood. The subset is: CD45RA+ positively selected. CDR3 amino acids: CASSALTSSEAFF. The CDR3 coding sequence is TGTGCCAGCAGCGCCCTGACATCGTCGGAAGCTTTCTTT.